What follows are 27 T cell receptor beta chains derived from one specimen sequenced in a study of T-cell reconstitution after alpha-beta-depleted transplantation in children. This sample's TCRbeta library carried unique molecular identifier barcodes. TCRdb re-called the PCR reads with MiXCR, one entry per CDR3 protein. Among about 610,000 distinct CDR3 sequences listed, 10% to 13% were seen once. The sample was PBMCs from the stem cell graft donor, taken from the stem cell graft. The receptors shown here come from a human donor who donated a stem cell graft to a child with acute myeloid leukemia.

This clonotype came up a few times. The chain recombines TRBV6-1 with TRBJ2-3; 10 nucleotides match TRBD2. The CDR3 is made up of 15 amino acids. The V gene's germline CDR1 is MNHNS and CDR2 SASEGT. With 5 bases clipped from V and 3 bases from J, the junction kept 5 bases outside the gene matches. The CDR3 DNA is TGTGCCAGCAGTAGCGGGAGGGCCGAGACAGATACGCAGTATTTT. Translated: CASSSGRAETDTQYF.

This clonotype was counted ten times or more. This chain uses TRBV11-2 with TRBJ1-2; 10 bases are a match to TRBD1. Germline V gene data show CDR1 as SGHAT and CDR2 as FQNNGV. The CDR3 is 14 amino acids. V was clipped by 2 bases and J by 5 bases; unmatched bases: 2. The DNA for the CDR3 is TGTGCCAGCAGCTTAAGGACAGGGGGGTATGGCTACACCTTC. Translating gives CASSLRTGGYGYTF.

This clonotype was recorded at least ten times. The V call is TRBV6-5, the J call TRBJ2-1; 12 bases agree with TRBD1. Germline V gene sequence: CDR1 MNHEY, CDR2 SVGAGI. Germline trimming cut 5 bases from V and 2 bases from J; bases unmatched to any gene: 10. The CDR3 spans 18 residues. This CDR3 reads CASSPFGDRGHPYNEQFF. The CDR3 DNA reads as TGTGCCAGCAGTCCCTTCGGGGACAGGGGGCATCCCTACAATGAGCAGTTCTTC.

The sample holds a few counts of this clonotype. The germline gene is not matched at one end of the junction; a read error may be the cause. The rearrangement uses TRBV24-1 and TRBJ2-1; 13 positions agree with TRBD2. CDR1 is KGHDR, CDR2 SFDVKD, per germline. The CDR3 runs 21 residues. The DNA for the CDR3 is TGTGCCGCCAGTGATTCCTTACCGAGACTAGCGGGAGGTGAGGCCTACAATGAGCAGTTCTTC. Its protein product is CAASDSLPRLAGGEAYNEQFF.

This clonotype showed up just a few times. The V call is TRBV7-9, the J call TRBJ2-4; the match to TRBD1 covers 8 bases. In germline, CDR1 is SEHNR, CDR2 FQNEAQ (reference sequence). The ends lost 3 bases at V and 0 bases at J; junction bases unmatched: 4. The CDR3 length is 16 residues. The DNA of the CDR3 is TGTGCCAGCAGCTTGGGGACAGGTCTAGCCAAAAACATTCAGTACTTC. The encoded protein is CASSLGTGLAKNIQYF.

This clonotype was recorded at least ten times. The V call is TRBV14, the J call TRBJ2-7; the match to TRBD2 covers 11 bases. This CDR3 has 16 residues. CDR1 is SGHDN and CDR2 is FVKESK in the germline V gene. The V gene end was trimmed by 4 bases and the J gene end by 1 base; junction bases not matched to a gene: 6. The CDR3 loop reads CASSPPRTSGSYEQYF. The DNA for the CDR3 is TGTGCCAGCAGCCCCCCGCGGACTAGCGGGTCCTACGAGCAGTACTTC.

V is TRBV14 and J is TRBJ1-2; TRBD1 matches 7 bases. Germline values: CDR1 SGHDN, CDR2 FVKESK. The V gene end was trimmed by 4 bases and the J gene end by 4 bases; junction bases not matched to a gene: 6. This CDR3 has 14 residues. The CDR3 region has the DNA TGTGCCAGCAGCCCGGGACAGAACCTCTATGGCTACACCTTC. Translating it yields CASSPGQNLYGYTF.

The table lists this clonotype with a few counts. CDR3 DNA: TGTGCCAGCAGCCAAAGGGGTGCGCGGGACGTTTGGGAGACCCAGTACTTC. It translates to CASSQRGARDVWETQYF. The chain employs TRBV3-1 and TRBJ2-5; a weak D match, TRBD2 (6 bases). Germline V gene sequence: CDR1 LGHDT, CDR2 YNNKEL (reference sequence). Trimming pared 2 bases from V and 5 bases from J, leaving 21 bases between. The CDR3 is made up of 17 amino acids.

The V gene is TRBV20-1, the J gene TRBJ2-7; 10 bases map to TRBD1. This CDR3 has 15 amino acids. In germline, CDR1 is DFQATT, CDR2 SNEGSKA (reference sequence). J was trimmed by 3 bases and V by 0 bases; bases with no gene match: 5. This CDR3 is CSAREGTGAGYEQYF. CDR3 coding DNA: TGCAGTGCTAGAGAGGGGACAGGGGCGGGCTACGAGCAGTACTTC.

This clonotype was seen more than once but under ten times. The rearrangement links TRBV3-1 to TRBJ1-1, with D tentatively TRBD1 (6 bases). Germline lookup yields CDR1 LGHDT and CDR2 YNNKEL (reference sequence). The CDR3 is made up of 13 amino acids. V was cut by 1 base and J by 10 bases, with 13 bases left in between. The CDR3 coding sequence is TGTGCCAGCAGCCAAGTGGAACAGGGCTCAGCTTTCTTT. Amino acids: CASSQVEQGSAFF.

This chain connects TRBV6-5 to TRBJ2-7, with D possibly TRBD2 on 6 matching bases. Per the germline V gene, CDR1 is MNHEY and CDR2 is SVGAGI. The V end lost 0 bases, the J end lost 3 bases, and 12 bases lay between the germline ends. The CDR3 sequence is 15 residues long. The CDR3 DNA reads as TGTGCCAGCAGTTACTCAGAGCGGGTCTTCTACGAGCAGTACTTC. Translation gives CASSYSERVFYEQYF.

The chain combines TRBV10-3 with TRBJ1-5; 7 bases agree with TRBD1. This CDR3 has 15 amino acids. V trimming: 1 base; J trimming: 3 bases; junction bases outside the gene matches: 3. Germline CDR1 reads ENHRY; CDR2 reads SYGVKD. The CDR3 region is CAISELQGYNQPQHF. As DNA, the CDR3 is TGTGCCATCAGTGAGTTACAGGGGTACAATCAGCCCCAGCATTTT.

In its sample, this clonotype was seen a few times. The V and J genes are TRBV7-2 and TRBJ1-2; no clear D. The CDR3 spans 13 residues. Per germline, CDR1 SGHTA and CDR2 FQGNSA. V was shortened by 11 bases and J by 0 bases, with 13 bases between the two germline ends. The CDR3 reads CARRDAANYGYTF. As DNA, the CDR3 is TGTGCCCGCCGGGATGCAGCTAACTATGGCTACACCTTC. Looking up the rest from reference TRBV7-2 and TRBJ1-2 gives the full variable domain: GAGVSQSPSNKVTEKGKDVELRCDPISGHTALYWYRQSLGQGLEFLIYFQGNSAPDKSGLPSDRFSAERTGGSVSTLTIQRTQQEDSAVYLCARRDAANYGYTFGSGTRLTVV.

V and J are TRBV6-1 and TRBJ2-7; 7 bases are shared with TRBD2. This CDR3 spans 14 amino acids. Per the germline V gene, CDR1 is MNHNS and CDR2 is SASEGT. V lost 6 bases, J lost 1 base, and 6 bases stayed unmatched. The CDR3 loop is CASRPSGVSYEQYF. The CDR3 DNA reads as TGTGCCAGCAGGCCCAGCGGGGTATCCTACGAGCAGTACTTC.

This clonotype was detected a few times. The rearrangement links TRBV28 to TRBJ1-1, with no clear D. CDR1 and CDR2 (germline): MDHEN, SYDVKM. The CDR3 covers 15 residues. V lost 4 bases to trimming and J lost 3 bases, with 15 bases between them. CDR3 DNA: TGTGCCAGCAGTTCACCGATACCCCGAGACACTGAAGCTTTCTTT. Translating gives CASSSPIPRDTEAFF.

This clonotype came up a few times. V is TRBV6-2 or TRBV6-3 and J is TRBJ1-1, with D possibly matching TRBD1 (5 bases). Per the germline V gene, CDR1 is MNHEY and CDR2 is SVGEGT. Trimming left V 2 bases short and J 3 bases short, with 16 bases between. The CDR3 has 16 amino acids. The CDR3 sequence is CASSYGGFQGYTEAFF. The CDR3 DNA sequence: TGTGCCAGCAGTTACGGCGGTTTTCAGGGCTACACTGAAGCTTTCTTT.

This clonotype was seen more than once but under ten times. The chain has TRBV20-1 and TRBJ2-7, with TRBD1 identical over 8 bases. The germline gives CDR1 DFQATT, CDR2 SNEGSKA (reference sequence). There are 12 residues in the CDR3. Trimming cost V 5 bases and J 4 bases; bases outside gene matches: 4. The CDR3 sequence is CSADRGRYEQYF. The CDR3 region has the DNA TGCAGTGCTGACAGGGGCAGGTACGAGCAGTACTTC.

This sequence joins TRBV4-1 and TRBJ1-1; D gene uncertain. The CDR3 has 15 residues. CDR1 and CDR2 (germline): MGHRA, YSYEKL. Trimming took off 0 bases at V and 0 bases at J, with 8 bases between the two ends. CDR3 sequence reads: CASSQEGRMNTEAFF. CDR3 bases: TGCGCCAGCAGCCAAGAGGGTCGGATGAACACTGAAGCTTTCTTT.

The CDR3 DNA follows: TGTGCCAGCCGAGTAGGGGGTAGAGAGCAGTACTTC. This translates into CASRVGGREQYF. The V call is TRBV28, the J call TRBJ2-7; the D gene is possibly TRBD1 (6 bases). CDR3 length: 12 amino acids. V shed 8 bases and J shed 7 bases, with 15 bases lying between them. The germline V gene has CDR1 MDHEN and CDR2 SYDVKM.

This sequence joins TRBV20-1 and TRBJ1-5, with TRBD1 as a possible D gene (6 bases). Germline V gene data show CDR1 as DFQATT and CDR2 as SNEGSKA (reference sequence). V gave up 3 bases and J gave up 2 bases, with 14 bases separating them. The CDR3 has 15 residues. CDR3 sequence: CSARGGGGGNQPQHF. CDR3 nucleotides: TGCAGTGCTAGGGGAGGGGGTGGTGGCAATCAGCCCCAGCATTTT.

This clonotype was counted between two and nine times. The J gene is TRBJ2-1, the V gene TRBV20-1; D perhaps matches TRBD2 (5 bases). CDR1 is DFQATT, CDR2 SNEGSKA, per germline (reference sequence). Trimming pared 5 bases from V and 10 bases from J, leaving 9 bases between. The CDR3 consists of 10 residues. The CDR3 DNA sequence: TGCAGTGCTGCTAGAGGGGAGCAGTTCTTC. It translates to CSAARGEQFF.

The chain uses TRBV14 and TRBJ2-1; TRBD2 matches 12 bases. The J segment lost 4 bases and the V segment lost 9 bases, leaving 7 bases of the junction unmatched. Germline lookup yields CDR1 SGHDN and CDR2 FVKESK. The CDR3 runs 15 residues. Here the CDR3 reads CASRSTSGSYNEQFF. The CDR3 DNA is TGTGCCAGTCGCTCGACTAGCGGGAGTTACAATGAGCAGTTCTTC.

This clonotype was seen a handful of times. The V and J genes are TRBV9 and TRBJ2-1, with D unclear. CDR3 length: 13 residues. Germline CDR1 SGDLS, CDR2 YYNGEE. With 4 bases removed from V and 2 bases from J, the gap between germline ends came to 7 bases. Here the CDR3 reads CASSHGPYNEQFF. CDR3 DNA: TGTGCCAGCAGCCACGGCCCCTACAATGAGCAGTTCTTC.

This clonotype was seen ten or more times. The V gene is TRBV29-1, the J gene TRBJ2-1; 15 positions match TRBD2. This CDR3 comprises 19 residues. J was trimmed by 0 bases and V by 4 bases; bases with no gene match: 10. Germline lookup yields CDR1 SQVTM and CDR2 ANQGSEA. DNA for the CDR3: TGCAGCGTTGCCTTAAAAGGACTAGCGGGAGGGCTCTCCTACAATGAGCAGTTCTTC. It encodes CSVALKGLAGGLSYNEQFF.

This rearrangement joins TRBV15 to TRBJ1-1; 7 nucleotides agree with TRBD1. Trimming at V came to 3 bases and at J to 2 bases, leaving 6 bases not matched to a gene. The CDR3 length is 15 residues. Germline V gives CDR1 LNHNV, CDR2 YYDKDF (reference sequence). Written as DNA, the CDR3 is TGTGCCACCAGCAGCTCTAGACAGGGTAACACTGAAGCTTTCTTT. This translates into CATSSSRQGNTEAFF.

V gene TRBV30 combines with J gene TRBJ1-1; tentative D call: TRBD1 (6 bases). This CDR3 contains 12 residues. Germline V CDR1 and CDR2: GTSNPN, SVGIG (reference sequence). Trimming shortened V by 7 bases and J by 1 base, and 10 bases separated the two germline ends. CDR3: CAYTGQNTEAFF. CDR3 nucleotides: TGTGCCTACACGGGACAGAACACTGAAGCTTTCTTT. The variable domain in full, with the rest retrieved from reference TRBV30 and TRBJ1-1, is SQTIHQWPATLVQPVGSPLSLECTVEGTSNPNLYWYRQAAGRGLQLLFYSVGIGQISSEVPQNLSASRPQDRQFILSSKKLLLSDSGFYLCAYTGQNTEAFFGQGTRLTVV.

As DNA, the CDR3 is TGTGCCAGCACCGGACAGGGTAAAAACATTCAGTACTTC. This sequence encodes CASTGQGKNIQYF. V usage is TRBV6-2 or TRBV6-3 and J usage is TRBJ2-4; TRBD1 matches 8 bases. Germline V gene data show CDR1 as MNHEY and CDR2 as SVGEGT. Germline trimming cut 7 bases from V and 4 bases from J; bases unmatched to any gene: 3. This CDR3 contains 13 residues.